The 18 T cell receptor beta chains below were found in one sample sequenced in a study of vaccination and CD4 T cells after COVID-19. Their antigens are not known. Treatment of the sample: roughly ten-day PBMC culture with coronavirus spike peptide pools or control peptides (ViraFEST assay). Cultured CD4+ T cell DNA was sequenced using the Oncomine TCR Beta short-read assay. TCRdb independently ran MiXCR on the PCR reads; one entry per CDR3 protein. Of 15,000 to 20,000 distinct CDR3 sequences in the sample, around half were seen once. The sequencing here drew on CD4+ T cells from blood, cultured in vitro, taken before SARS-CoV-2 vaccination. These receptors originate from a human donor who had recovered from COVID-19.

The chain has TRBV19 and TRBJ2-1; no clear D gene. This CDR3 is built from 14 residues. Per the germline V gene, CDR1 is LNHDA and CDR2 is SQIVND (reference sequence). With 4 bases removed from V and 0 bases from J, the gap between germline ends came to 7 bases. CDR3 sequence: CASSNVNSYNEQFF. The DNA of the CDR3 is TGTGCCAGTAGTAATGTTAACTCCTACAATGAGCAGTTCTTC.

This rearrangement joins TRBV28 to TRBJ2-3, with 8 bases identical to TRBD1. This CDR3 has 17 residues. The V segment lost 6 bases and the J segment 2 bases; nucleotides outside the gene matches: 13. Germline loops: CDR1 MDHEN, CDR2 SYDVKM. In DNA, the CDR3 is TGTGCCAGCAGGCCCCACAGGGGGGCGTCCTTCACAGATACGCAGTATTTT. Its translation is CASRPHRGASFTDTQYF.

The chain uses TRBV5-1 and TRBJ2-7; 8 positions match TRBD2. The germline gives CDR1 SGHRS, CDR2 YFSETQ. V shed 4 bases, J shed 4 bases, and the junction held 10 bases outside the gene matches. CDR3 length equals 15 residues. The CDR3 DNA reads as TGCGCCAGCAGCAGCCAGGGGACTAGGGATTACGAGCAGTACTTC. Translation: CASSSQGTRDYEQYF.

The sample holds one count of this clonotype. The genes are TRBV5-1 and TRBJ2-1; 8 bases align to TRBD2. The germline gives CDR1 SGHRS, CDR2 YFSETQ. J lost 10 bases, V lost 0 bases, and 9 bases had no gene match. CDR3 length equals 15 residues. The CDR3 reads CASSLDLAGIQEQFF. The CDR3 region has the DNA TGCGCCAGCAGCTTGGACCTAGCGGGCATCCAAGAGCAGTTCTTC. Based on the CDR3 plus reference TRBV5-1 and TRBJ2-1, the full variable domain is KAGVTQTPRYLIKTRGQQVTLSCSPISGHRSVSWYQQTPGQGLQFLFEYFSETQRNKGNFPGRFSGRQFSNSRSEMNVSTLELGDSALYLCASSLDLAGIQEQFFGPGTRLTVL.

The rearrangement joins TRBV6-1 to TRBJ1-6; no clear D gene. Trimming shortened V by 10 bases and J by 9 bases, and 16 bases separated the two germline ends. The CDR3 contains 13 residues. The V gene's germline CDR1 is MNHNS and CDR2 SASEGT. CDR3: CAIARGGVSPLHF. CDR3 sequence (DNA): TGTGCCATCGCCCGTGGAGGCGTTTCACCCCTCCACTTT.

The sample holds one count of this clonotype. This chain joins TRBV28 and TRBJ1-4; TRBD1 might be the D (5 bases). Germline V CDR1 and CDR2: MDHEN, SYDVKM. The length of the CDR3 is 15 residues. The V and J ends lost 8 bases and 7 bases respectively, with 20 bases between them. CDR3 sequence reads: CASGITQGSSEKLFF. CDR3 sequence (DNA): TGTGCCAGCGGCATTACTCAGGGAAGTAGTGAAAAACTGTTTTTT.

This clonotype was counted between two and nine times. The CDR3 nucleotides are TGTGCCAGCAGTACCCGAACTAGCGGGAGAACAGATACGCAGTATTTT. Encoded protein: CASSTRTSGRTDTQYF. The chain carries TRBV6-2 or TRBV6-3 and TRBJ2-3, with 11 bases lining up with TRBD2. The V gene's germline CDR1 is MNHEY and CDR2 SVGEGT. The CDR3 consists of 16 residues. The V segment lost 5 bases and the J segment 3 bases; nucleotides outside the gene matches: 7.

The chain combines TRBV14 with TRBJ2-6, with D unclear. CDR3 length: 14 residues. V gave up 1 base and J gave up 1 base, with 2 bases separating them. Germline CDR1 SGHDN, CDR2 FVKESK. Written as DNA, the CDR3 is TGTGCCAGCAGCCAAGTGTCTGGGGCCAACGTCCTGACTTTC. It yields the protein CASSQVSGANVLTF. The whole variable domain, remainder taken from reference TRBV14 and TRBJ2-6, is EAGVTQFPSHSVIEKGQTVTLRCDPISGHDNLYWYRRVMGKEIKFLLHFVKESKQDESGMPNNRFLAERTGGTYSTLKVQPAELEDSGVYFCASSQVSGANVLTFGAGSRLTVL.

The rearrangement joins TRBV7-2 to TRBJ2-1, with 13 bases lining up with TRBD2. The CDR3 loop spans 15 amino acids. V gave up 5 bases and J gave up 6 bases; unmatched junction bases: 4. Germline V gives CDR1 SGHTA, CDR2 FQGNSA. For the CDR3, the DNA is TGTGCCAGCAGCCCGACTAGCGGGAGGCGCAATGAGCAGTTCTTC. This codes for CASSPTSGRRNEQFF.

The rearrangement joins TRBV20-1 to TRBJ2-1; D might be TRBD2 (5 bases). Germline V gives CDR1 DFQATT, CDR2 SNEGSKA (reference sequence). The CDR3 sequence is 15 residues long. V shed 1 base and J shed 0 bases, with 10 bases lying between them. For the CDR3, the DNA is TGCAGTGCTAGAGTGGCGGGTACCTCCTACAATGAGCAGTTCTTC. Encoded protein: CSARVAGTSYNEQFF.

This clonotype came up a few times. The rearrangement uses TRBV2 and TRBJ1-2, with D possibly TRBD1 on 5 matching bases. The CDR3 runs 12 residues. V was shortened by 2 bases and J by 4 bases, with 5 bases between the two germline ends. The V gene's germline CDR1 is SNHLY and CDR2 FYNNEI. DNA for the CDR3: TGTGCCAGCAGTGAAACAGGCTATGGCTACACCTTC. It translates to CASSETGYGYTF.

This rearrangement joins TRBV27 to TRBJ2-1; 9 bases fit TRBD2. Germline values: CDR1 MNHEY, CDR2 SMNVEV (reference sequence). This CDR3 contains 23 residues. The V and J ends lost 5 bases and 5 bases, in that order; junction bases with no gene match: 31. CDR3 protein: CASSPYGGNNWRLREGPNNEQFF. The CDR3 bases are TGTGCCAGCAGTCCCTATGGGGGGAATAACTGGCGTTTGCGGGAGGGCCCGAACAATGAGCAGTTCTTC.

This clonotype was observed a handful of times. The chain employs TRBV27 and TRBJ2-5; the match to TRBD2 covers 16 bases. V was clipped by 5 bases and J by 5 bases; unmatched bases: 8. Germline CDR1 reads MNHEY; CDR2 reads SMNVEV (reference sequence). The CDR3 contains 17 residues. In DNA, the CDR3 is TGTGCCAGCAGTCTCCACACGGGACTAGCGGGAGGGGAGACCCAGTACTTC. It codes for CASSLHTGLAGGETQYF.

In its sample, this clonotype was seen once. The chain uses TRBV30 and TRBJ2-7; the D gene is possibly TRBD1 (6 bases). V lost 2 bases and J lost 2, with 13 bases in between. The CDR3 covers 14 residues. Looked up from germline, CDR1 is GTSNPN and CDR2 is SVGIG (reference sequence). The CDR3 region is CAWSLQGAAYEQYF. The CDR3 coding sequence is TGTGCCTGGAGTCTACAGGGTGCGGCCTACGAGCAGTACTTC.

This clonotype was counted between two and nine times. The V call is TRBV28, the J call TRBJ2-3, with D hard to call. Trimming pared 3 bases from V and 2 bases from J, leaving 0 bases between. Per germline, CDR1 MDHEN and CDR2 SYDVKM. The CDR3 extends over 11 amino acids. CDR3 residues: CASSFTDTQYF. The CDR3 DNA reads as TGTGCCAGCAGTTTCACAGATACGCAGTATTTT.

This chain uses TRBV20-1 with TRBJ2-1; TRBD2 aligns across 15 bases. This CDR3 region has 18 residues. Trimming removed 4 bases from V and 7 bases from J; junction bases left unmatched: 14. Germline V CDR1 and CDR2: DFQATT, SNEGSKA (reference sequence). Written as DNA, the CDR3 is TGCAGTGCTATACGGACTAGCGGGAGGGCCAGTTTCGGTAATGAGCAGTTCTTC. This codes for CSAIRTSGRASFGNEQFF.

The chain employs TRBV19 and TRBJ2-5; TRBD2 is a possible D gene (6 bases). Trimming shortened V by 7 bases and J by 2 bases, and 20 bases separated the two germline ends. Germline values: CDR1 LNHDA, CDR2 SQIVND (reference sequence). CDR3 length: 16 amino acids. CDR3 region: CASKTSSVTKQETQYF. CDR3 nucleotides: TGTGCCAGTAAGACCTCTAGCGTGACCAAGCAAGAGACCCAGTACTTC.

V is TRBV18 and J is TRBJ2-2; D unclear. Germline values: CDR1 KGHSH, CDR2 LQKENI. CDR3 size: 12 residues. Trimming pared 3 bases from V and 5 bases from J, leaving 4 bases between. CDR3 sequence: CASSPQTGELFF. The CDR3 nucleotides read TGTGCCAGCTCACCTCAAACCGGGGAGCTGTTTTTT. Using reference TRBV18 and TRBJ2-2 for the parts outside the CDR3, the full variable domain is NAGVMQNPRHLVRRRGQEARLRCSPMKGHSHVYWYRQLPEEGLKFMVYLQKENIIDESGMPKERFSAEFPKEGPSILRIQQVVRGDSAAYFCASSPQTGELFFGEGSRLTVL.